These T cell receptor beta chains were read from a single sample in a study of human T cells and chemical hapten exposure. TCRdb reprocessed the RACE reads with MiXCR, giving one entry per CDR3 protein. Of approximately 110,000 distinct CDR3 sequences listed, 11% were seen once; the top ten hold under 4.5%. The sequencing here drew on whole blood, taken in connection with sensitization to the hapten diphenylcyclopropenone (DPC). The source is a woman aged 35 to 49 with alopecia areata. Some clones in this sample may be carry-over from other donors' samples. Both conserved end residues are part of each CDR3. A D gene is named only where the DNA matches it firmly. Not all rows give a size; the values are once, few, many and, for expanded clones, a class.

V	J	D	size	DNA	CDR3
TRBV28	TRBJ1-1	.	many	TGTGCCAGCAGTTTATTCCGGACCCAAAACACTGAAGCTTTCTTT	CASSLFRTQNTEAFF
TRBV28	TRBJ2-3	.	few	TGTGCCAGCAGGGGGGACGGCTCCACAGATACGCAGTATTTT	CASRGDGSTDTQYF
TRBV20-1	TRBJ2-7	TRBD1	many	TGCAGTGCTAGAGCCCTACGGGACAGTTCCTACGAGCAGTACTTC	CSARALRDSSYEQYF
TRBV2	TRBJ2-7	TRBD2	.	TGTGCCAGCAGTCCGGGACTAGCCCGCGAGCAGTACTTC	CASSPGLAREQYF
TRBV18	TRBJ2-5	.	.	TGTGCCAGCTCACCAATCGAGACCCAGTACTTC	CASSPIETQYF
TRBV6-2/TRBV6-3	TRBJ2-3	.	.	TGTGCCAGCAGTTACGCTGGGGATACGCAGTATTTT	CASSYAGDTQYF
TRBV7-2	TRBJ2-3	.	many	TGTGCCAGCAGCTTAGCCGGACCTAACCGAGGCGTTGTAGATACGCAGTATTTT	CASSLAGPNRGVVDTQYF
TRBV4-2	TRBJ1-5	.	once	TGTGCCAGCAGCCAAGATGGGACGGGCGATCAGCCCCAGCATTTT	CASSQDGTGDQPQHF
TRBV6-2/TRBV6-3	TRBJ1-5	TRBD1	.	TGTGCCAGTACGACAGGGTGGAACAATCAGCCCCAGCATTTT	CASTTGWNNQPQHF
TRBV6-2/TRBV6-3	TRBJ2-5	.	few	TGTGCCAGCAGTTACACCGGTACGGAGACCCAGTACTTC	CASSYTGTETQYF
TRBV10-2	TRBJ1-1	TRBD1	few	TGCGCCAGCAGGCAACAGGGGGGAGGCACTGAAGCTTTCTTT	CASRQQGGGTEAFF
TRBV4-3	TRBJ2-4	.	.	TGCGCCAGCAGCCAAGACACCAAAAACATTCAGTACTTC	CASSQDTKNIQYF
TRBV5-5	TRBJ1-1	.	many	TGTGCCAGCAGCATCTCAGAACAGACTGAAGCTTTCTTT	CASSISEQTEAFF
TRBV6-5	TRBJ2-1	TRBD2	many	TGTGCCAGCAGAATAGCGGGAGGGCCGTTTGAGCAGTTCTTC	CASRIAGGPFEQFF
TRBV20-1	TRBJ2-1	.	few	TGCAGTGCAAAGCCCACTAGAAACTACAATGAGCAGTTCTTC	CSAKPTRNYNEQFF
TRBV14	TRBJ1-2	.	few	TGTGCCAGCAGCCAAGTTGGGAACTATGGCTACACCTTC	CASSQVGNYGYTF
TRBV9	TRBJ2-3	.	many	TGTGCCAGCAGCGTAGTTCCGAGCACAGATACGCAGTATTTT	CASSVVPSTDTQYF
TRBV20-1	TRBJ1-4	TRBD1	.	TGCAGTGCTAGAGATCGGGACAGGGGAGGCGAAAAACTGTTTTTT	CSARDRDRGGEKLFF
TRBV23-1	TRBJ2-5	TRBD2	many	TGCGCCAGCAGTCAATCGATTGTAGCGGGAGTCGGGGAGACCCAGTACTTC	CASSQSIVAGVGETQYF